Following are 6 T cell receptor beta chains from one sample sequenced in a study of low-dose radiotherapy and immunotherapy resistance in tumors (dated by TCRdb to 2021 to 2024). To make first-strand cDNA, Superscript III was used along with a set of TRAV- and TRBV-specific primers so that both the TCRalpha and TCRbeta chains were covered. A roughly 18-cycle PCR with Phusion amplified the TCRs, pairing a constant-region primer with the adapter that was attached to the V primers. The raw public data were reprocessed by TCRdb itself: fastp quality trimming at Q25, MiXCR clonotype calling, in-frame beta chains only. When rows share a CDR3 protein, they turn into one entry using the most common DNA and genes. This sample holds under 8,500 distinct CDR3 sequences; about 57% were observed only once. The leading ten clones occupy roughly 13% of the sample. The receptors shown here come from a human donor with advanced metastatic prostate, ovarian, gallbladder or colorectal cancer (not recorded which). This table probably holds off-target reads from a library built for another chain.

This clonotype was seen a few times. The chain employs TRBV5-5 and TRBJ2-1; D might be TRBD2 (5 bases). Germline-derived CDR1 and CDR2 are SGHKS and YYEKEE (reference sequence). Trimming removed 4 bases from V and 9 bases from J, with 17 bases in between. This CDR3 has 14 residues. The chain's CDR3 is CASSLTRSSPEQFF. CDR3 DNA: TGTGCCAGCAGCCTCACGAGGTCTAGCCCTGAGCAGTTCTTC.

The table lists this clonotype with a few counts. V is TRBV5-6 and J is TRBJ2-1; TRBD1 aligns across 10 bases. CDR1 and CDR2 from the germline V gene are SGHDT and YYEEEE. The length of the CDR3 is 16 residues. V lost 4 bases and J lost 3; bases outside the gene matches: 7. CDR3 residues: CASSSGGTGVYNEQFF. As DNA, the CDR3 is TGTGCCAGCAGCAGCGGCGGGACAGGGGTCTACAATGAGCAGTTCTTC.

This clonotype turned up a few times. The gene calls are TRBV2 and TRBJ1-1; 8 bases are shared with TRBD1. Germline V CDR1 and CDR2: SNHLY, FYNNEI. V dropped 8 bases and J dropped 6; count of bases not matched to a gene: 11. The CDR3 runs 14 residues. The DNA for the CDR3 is TGTGCCAGCCTAGGAGGACAGGGTCCTCCTGAAGCTTTCTTT. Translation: CASLGGQGPPEAFF.

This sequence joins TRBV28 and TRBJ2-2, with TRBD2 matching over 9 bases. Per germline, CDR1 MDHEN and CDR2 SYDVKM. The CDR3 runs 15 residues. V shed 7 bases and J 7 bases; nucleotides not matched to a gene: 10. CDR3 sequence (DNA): TGTGCCAGCACCCGAGTAGCGGGAGAGGGCGGGGAGCTGTTTTTT. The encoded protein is CASTRVAGEGGELFF.

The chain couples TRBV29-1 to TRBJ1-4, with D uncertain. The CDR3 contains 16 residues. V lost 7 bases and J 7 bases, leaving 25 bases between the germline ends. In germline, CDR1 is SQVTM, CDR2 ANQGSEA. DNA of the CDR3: TGCAGCGCCTCGCCCCCTCCCGGGTCTGAGAGTGAAAAACTGTTTTTT. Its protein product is CSASPPPGSESEKLFF.

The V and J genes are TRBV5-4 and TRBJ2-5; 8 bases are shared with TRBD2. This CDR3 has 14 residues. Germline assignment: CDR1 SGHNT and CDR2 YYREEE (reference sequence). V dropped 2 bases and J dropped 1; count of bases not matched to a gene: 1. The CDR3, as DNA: TGTGCCAGCAGCTTTAGCGGGGCCCAAGAGACCCAGTACTTC. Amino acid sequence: CASSFSGAQETQYF.